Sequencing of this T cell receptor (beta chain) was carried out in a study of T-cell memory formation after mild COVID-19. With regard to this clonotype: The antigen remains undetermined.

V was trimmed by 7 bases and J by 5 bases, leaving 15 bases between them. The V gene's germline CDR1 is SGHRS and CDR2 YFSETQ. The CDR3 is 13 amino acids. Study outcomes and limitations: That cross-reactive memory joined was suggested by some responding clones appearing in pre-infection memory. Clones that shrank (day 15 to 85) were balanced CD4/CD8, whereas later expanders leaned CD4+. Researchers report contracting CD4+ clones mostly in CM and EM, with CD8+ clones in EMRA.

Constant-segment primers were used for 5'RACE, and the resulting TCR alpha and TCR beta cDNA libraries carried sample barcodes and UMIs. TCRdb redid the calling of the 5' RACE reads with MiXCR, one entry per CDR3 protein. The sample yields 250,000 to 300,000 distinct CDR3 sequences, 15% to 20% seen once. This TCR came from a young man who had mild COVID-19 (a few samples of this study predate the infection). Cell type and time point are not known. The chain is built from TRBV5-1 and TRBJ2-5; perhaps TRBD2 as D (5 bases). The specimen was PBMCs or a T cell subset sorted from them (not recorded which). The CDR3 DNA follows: TGCGCCAGCTTGGCGGACGGGATGGAGACCCAGTACTTC. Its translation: CASLADGMETQYF.